This T cell receptor (beta chain) appears in the sequencing data of a study of quantifying T cell responses using KT2 cells. Study summary: TCR alpha and beta constant-region primers primed reverse transcription of RNA.

An oligo carrying a UMI was ligated to the cDNA 3' end. The first PCR ran 4 to 5 cycles with an equimolar RC1.1 and RC1.2 beta primer mix. TCRdb itself ran the UMI-ligation and nested PCR reads through MiXCR, one entry per CDR3 protein. Of 45,000 to 65,000 distinct CDR3 sequences in the sample, roughly 12% were seen once. The sample is PBMC spiked with counted cells of clone KT2. Germline lookup yields CDR1 MNHEY and CDR2 SVGEGT. The CDR3 runs to 13 residues. Trimming took off 6 bases at V and 7 bases at J, with 13 bases between the two ends. This clonotype was obtained from a human donor. Sequencing input: PBMCs spiked with cells of the T cell clone KT2. The V gene is TRBV6-2 or TRBV6-3, the J gene TRBJ2-1; D ambiguous. The CDR3 nucleotides read TGTGCCAGCAGGGGTTGGTATCGGAATGAGCAGTTCTTC. It codes for CASRGWYRNEQFF.